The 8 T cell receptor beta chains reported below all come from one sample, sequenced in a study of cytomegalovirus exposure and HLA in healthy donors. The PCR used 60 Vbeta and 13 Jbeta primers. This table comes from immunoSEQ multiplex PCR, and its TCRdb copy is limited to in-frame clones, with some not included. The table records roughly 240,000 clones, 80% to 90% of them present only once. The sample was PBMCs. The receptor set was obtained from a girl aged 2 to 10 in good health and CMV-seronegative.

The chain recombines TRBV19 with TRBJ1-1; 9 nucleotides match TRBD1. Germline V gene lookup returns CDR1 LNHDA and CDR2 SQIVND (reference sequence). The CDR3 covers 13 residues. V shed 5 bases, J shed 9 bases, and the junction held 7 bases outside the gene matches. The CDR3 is CASSEGQGLKAFF. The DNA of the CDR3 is TGTGCCAGTAGTGAAGGACAGGGGCTTAAAGCTTTCTTT. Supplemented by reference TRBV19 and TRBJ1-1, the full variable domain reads DGGITQSPKYLFRKEGQNVTLSCEQNLNHDAMYWYRQDPGQGLRLIYYSQIVNDFQKGDIAEGYSVSREKKESFPLTVTSAQKNPTAFYLCASSEGQGLKAFFGQGTRLTVV.

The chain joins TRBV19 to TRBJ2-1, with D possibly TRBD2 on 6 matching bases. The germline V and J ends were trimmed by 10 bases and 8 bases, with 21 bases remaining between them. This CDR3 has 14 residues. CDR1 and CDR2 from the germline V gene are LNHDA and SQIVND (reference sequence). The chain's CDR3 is CATLARDGSDEQFF. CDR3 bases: TGTGCCACCTTGGCGCGGGATGGTTCGGATGAGCAGTTCTTC.

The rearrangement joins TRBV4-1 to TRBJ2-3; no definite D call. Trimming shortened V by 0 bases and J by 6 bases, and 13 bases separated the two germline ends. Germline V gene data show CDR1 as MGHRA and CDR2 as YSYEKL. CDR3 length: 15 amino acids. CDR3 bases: TGCGCCAGCAGCCAAGATCTTAATCCCCTGGATACGCAGTATTTT. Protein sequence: CASSQDLNPLDTQYF.

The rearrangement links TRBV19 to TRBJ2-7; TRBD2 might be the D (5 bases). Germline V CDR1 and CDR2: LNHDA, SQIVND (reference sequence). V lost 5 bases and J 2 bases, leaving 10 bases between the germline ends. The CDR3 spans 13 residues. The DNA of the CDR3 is TGTGCCAGTAGTGGTACGGGGACCTACGAGCAGTACTTC. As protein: CASSGTGTYEQYF.

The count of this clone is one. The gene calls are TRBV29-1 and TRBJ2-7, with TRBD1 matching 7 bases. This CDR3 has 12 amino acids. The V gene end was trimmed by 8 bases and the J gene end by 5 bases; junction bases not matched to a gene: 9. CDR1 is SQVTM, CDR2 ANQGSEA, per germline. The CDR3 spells CSFTGEVDEQYF. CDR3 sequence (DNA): TGCAGCTTCACAGGGGAAGTCGACGAGCAGTACTTC.

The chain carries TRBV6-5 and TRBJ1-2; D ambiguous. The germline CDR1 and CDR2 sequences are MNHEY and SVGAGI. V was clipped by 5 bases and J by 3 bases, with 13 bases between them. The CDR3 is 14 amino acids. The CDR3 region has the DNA TGTGCCAGCAGTCCCATACCTACTCACTATGGCTACACCTTC. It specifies CASSPIPTHYGYTF.

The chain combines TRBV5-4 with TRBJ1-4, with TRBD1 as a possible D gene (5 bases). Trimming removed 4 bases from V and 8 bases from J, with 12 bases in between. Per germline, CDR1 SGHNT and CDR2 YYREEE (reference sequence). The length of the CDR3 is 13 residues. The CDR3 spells CASSHIQAEKLFF. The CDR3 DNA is TGTGCCAGCAGCCATATACAGGCGGAAAAACTGTTTTTT.

The CDR3 reads CASSLNPRDRASNEQFF. CDR3 bases: TGCGCCAGCAGCCTTAATCCCCGGGACAGGGCATCGAATGAGCAGTTCTTC. The V call is TRBV4-1, the J call TRBJ2-1, with 9 bases lining up with TRBD1. Losses at the gene ends were 4 bases for V and 7 bases for J; bases not matched to a gene: 14. The germline gives CDR1 MGHRA, CDR2 YSYEKL. The length of the CDR3 is 17 residues.